This TCR beta chain was found in a study of cytomegalovirus exposure and HLA in healthy donors. A single count supports this clone. Primers: 60 Vbeta forward and 13 Jbeta reverse. Repertoires were generated with immunoSEQ multiplex PCR, while TCRdb's copy carries only in-frame clones and drops some. The table has approximately 140,000 clones, 70% to 85% seen once. The receptor was derived from a boy between 2 and 10 years old in good health and CMV-seronegative. The sample consisted of PBMCs.

For the CDR3, the DNA is TGTGCCAGCAGCTTAATGGGTCTCTTCAGACAGAATGAGCAGTTCTTC. Encoded protein: CASSLMGLFRQNEQFF. The rearrangement joins TRBV13 to TRBJ2-1, with a weak D call TRBD1 (5 bases). With 2 bases removed from V and 7 bases from J, the gap between germline ends came to 18 bases. This CDR3 comprises 16 residues. Germline CDR1 PRHDT, CDR2 FYEKMQ (reference sequence). The full variable domain, rest sourced from reference TRBV13 and TRBJ2-1, is AAGVIQSPRHLIKEKRETATLKCYPIPRHDTVYWYQQGPGQDPQFLISFYEKMQSDKGSIPDRFSAQQFSDYHSELNMSSLELGDSALYFCASSLMGLFRQNEQFFGPGTRLTVL.